These T cell receptor beta chains were read from a single sample in a study of T cell clonotyping in hematopoietic cell transplantation. The protocol was immunoSEQ multiplex PCR, while the TCRdb copy is restricted to in-frame clones and leaves out a portion. The sample lists approximately 7,000 clones, 88% seen once, with approximately 7.7% in the top ten. Sequencing was performed on PBMCs, taken 100 days after allogeneic stem cell transplant. All receptors derive from a male patient in his late teens or twenties who had an allogeneic stem cell transplant from a related donor, so the T cells may come from the graft donor. Some clones in this sample may be carry-over from other donors' samples. Both conserved end residues are part of each CDR3. The order of the fields is V gene, clone size, D gene, J gene, CDR3 protein, CDR3 DNA. A D gene is named only where the DNA matches it firmly. Clone size is given for some rows only: seen once, a few or many times, or a class if the clone is expanded.

V gene: TRBV27; clone size: .; D gene: .; J gene: TRBJ1-2; CDR3 protein: CASSRPRGYGYTF; CDR3 DNA: TGTGCCAGCAGTCGCCCGAGGGGCTATGGCTACACCTTC
V gene: TRBV5-6; clone size: .; D gene: .; J gene: TRBJ1-5; CDR3 protein: CASSLGAGRNQPQHF; CDR3 DNA: TGTGCCAGCAGCCTCGGGGCGGGCCGCAATCAGCCCCAGCATTTT
V gene: TRBV14; clone size: .; D gene: .; J gene: TRBJ2-5; CDR3 protein: CASSPLGQYQETQYF; CDR3 DNA: TGTGCCAGCAGCCCCCTTGGGCAGTACCAAGAGACCCAGTACTTC
V gene: TRBV5-6; clone size: .; D gene: .; J gene: TRBJ2-1; CDR3 protein: CASSRSRQSYNEQFF; CDR3 DNA: TGTGCCAGCAGTCGCTCCAGGCAGTCCTACAATGAGCAGTTCTTC
V gene: TRBV15; clone size: .; D gene: TRBD1; J gene: TRBJ2-3; CDR3 protein: CATSRGDRGITDTQYF; CDR3 DNA: TGTGCCACCAGCAGAGGGGACAGGGGGATCACAGATACGCAGTATTTT
V gene: TRBV21-1; clone size: .; D gene: .; J gene: TRBJ2-1; CDR3 protein: CASSSTKLLPNNEQFF; CDR3 DNA: TGTGCCAGCAGCAGCACAAAACTCTTGCCAAACAATGAGCAGTTCTTC
V gene: TRBV12-5; clone size: .; D gene: TRBD1; J gene: TRBJ1-2; CDR3 protein: CASGLVQINGQGIYGYTF; CDR3 DNA: TGTGCTAGTGGTTTGGTACAAATCAACGGACAGGGGATCTATGGCTACACCTTC
V gene: TRBV7-6; clone size: .; D gene: .; J gene: TRBJ2-1; CDR3 protein: CASSSLGALNNEQFF; CDR3 DNA: TGTGCCAGCAGCAGCCTCGGGGCGCTGAACAATGAGCAGTTCTTC
V gene: TRBV11-2; clone size: once; D gene: TRBD1; J gene: TRBJ1-1; CDR3 protein: CASSLVGTGYAEAFF; CDR3 DNA: TGTGCCAGCAGCTTAGTCGGGACAGGGTACGCTGAAGCTTTCTTT
V gene: TRBV27; clone size: .; D gene: .; J gene: TRBJ2-1; CDR3 protein: CASSLTSLGEQFF; CDR3 DNA: TGTGCCAGCAGTTTAACCAGCCTGGGTGAGCAGTTCTTC
V gene: TRBV4-3; clone size: .; D gene: TRBD2; J gene: TRBJ2-3; CDR3 protein: CASSQDRVAGGPSTDTQYF; CDR3 DNA: TGCGCCAGCAGCCAAGATAGAGTAGCGGGAGGGCCTAGCACAGATACGCAGTATTTT
V gene: TRBV2; clone size: .; D gene: .; J gene: TRBJ2-2; CDR3 protein: CASSKDSANTGELFF; CDR3 DNA: TGTGCCAGCAGTAAGGACAGCGCGAACACCGGGGAGCTGTTTTTT
V gene: TRBV7-9; clone size: .; D gene: .; J gene: TRBJ2-1; CDR3 protein: CASSLARATRSYNEQFF; CDR3 DNA: TGTGCCAGCAGCTTAGCGAGGGCTACTCGCTCCTACAATGAGCAGTTCTTC
V gene: TRBV7-2; clone size: .; D gene: TRBD1; J gene: TRBJ1-2; CDR3 protein: CASSQHGQGAYGYTF; CDR3 DNA: TGTGCCAGCAGCCAACACGGACAGGGCGCCTATGGCTACACCTTC
V gene: TRBV4-3; clone size: once; D gene: TRBD2; J gene: TRBJ2-3; CDR3 protein: CASSQDASGNGYTQYF; CDR3 DNA: TGCGCCAGCAGCCAAGATGCTAGCGGGAACGGGTATACGCAGTATTTT
V gene: TRBV28; clone size: few; D gene: .; J gene: TRBJ1-3; CDR3 protein: CASSPPDNSGNTIYF; CDR3 DNA: TGTGCCAGCAGTCCGCCAGACAACTCTGGAAACACCATATATTTT
V gene: TRBV19; clone size: .; D gene: TRBD1; J gene: TRBJ1-3; CDR3 protein: CAAQDRTSSGNTIYF; CDR3 DNA: TGTGCCGCCCAGGACAGGACGAGCTCTGGAAACACCATATATTTT
V gene: TRBV10-1; clone size: .; D gene: TRBD2; J gene: TRBJ2-1; CDR3 protein: CATLLAGEIGFF; CDR3 DNA: TGCGCCACCTTGTTAGCGGGAGAAATCGGGTTCTTC
V gene: TRBV9; clone size: once; D gene: .; J gene: TRBJ2-3; CDR3 protein: CASSEGFVTDTQYF; CDR3 DNA: TGTGCCAGCAGCGAGGGCTTCGTCACAGATACGCAGTATTTT
V gene: TRBV7-8; clone size: .; D gene: .; J gene: TRBJ2-3; CDR3 protein: CASSLGGLMGDTQYF; CDR3 DNA: TGTGCCAGCAGCTTAGGAGGCCTTATGGGAGATACGCAGTATTTT
V gene: TRBV5-4; clone size: .; D gene: TRBD1; J gene: TRBJ1-2; CDR3 protein: CASSLGDRDYGYTF; CDR3 DNA: TGTGCCAGCAGCTTGGGCGACAGGGACTATGGCTACACCTTC
V gene: TRBV5-1; clone size: .; D gene: .; J gene: TRBJ1-1; CDR3 protein: CASSFDGPTEAFF; CDR3 DNA: TGCGCCAGCAGCTTTGACGGCCCGACTGAAGCTTTCTTT
V gene: TRBV7-9; clone size: .; D gene: .; J gene: TRBJ1-5; CDR3 protein: CASSLGASGNQPQHF; CDR3 DNA: TGTGCCAGCAGCTTAGGCGCCTCGGGCAATCAGCCCCAGCATTTT
V gene: TRBV9; clone size: .; D gene: TRBD2; J gene: TRBJ2-2; CDR3 protein: CASSAILTGTSGRANTGELFF; CDR3 DNA: TGTGCCAGCAGCGCAATACTGACCGGGACTAGCGGGAGGGCGAACACCGGGGAGCTGTTTTTT
V gene: TRBV7-2; clone size: .; D gene: TRBD1; J gene: TRBJ1-1; CDR3 protein: CASSRRTGGMNTEAFF; CDR3 DNA: TGTGCCAGCAGCCGTCGGACAGGGGGCATGAACACTGAAGCTTTCTTT
V gene: TRBV5-1; clone size: .; D gene: TRBD1; J gene: TRBJ1-2; CDR3 protein: CASSFDRGSYGYTF; CDR3 DNA: TGCGCCAGCAGCTTCGACAGGGGGTCGTATGGCTACACCTTC
V gene: TRBV29-1; clone size: .; D gene: TRBD1; J gene: TRBJ1-1; CDR3 protein: CSVVGTAMNTEAFF; CDR3 DNA: TGCAGCGTTGTCGGGACAGCTATGAACACTGAAGCTTTCTTT
V gene: TRBV5-1; clone size: .; D gene: TRBD1; J gene: TRBJ1-2; CDR3 protein: CASSPRTGAGHGYTF; CDR3 DNA: TGCGCCAGCAGCCCACGGACAGGGGCCGGGCATGGCTACACCTTC
V gene: TRBV18; clone size: few; D gene: TRBD1; J gene: TRBJ1-2; CDR3 protein: CASSPWDRGGYTF; CDR3 DNA: TGTGCCAGCTCACCTTGGGACAGGGGCGGCTACACCTTC
V gene: TRBV6-5; clone size: few; D gene: .; J gene: TRBJ2-3; CDR3 protein: CASRTTSLGTDTQYF; CDR3 DNA: TGTGCCAGCAGGACAACTAGCCTCGGCACAGATACGCAGTATTTT
V gene: TRBV30; clone size: once; D gene: .; J gene: TRBJ1-1; CDR3 protein: CAGGPPGGTEAFF; CDR3 DNA: TGTGCCGGGGGCCCCCCGGGGGGCACTGAAGCTTTCTTT
V gene: TRBV7-2; clone size: .; D gene: TRBD2; J gene: TRBJ2-3; CDR3 protein: CASSLEVGGSGDTQYF; CDR3 DNA: TGTGCCAGCAGCTTAGAAGTGGGAGGGAGTGGAGATACGCAGTATTTT
V gene: TRBV4-3; clone size: .; D gene: .; J gene: TRBJ1-3; CDR3 protein: CASSQGDSGNTIYF; CDR3 DNA: TGCGCCAGCAGCCAAGGCGACTCTGGAAACACCATATATTTT
V gene: TRBV7-9; clone size: .; D gene: TRBD2; J gene: TRBJ2-1; CDR3 protein: CASSTTGTSGRGPYNEQFF; CDR3 DNA: TGTGCCAGCAGCACAACAGGGACTAGCGGGAGGGGACCCTACAATGAGCAGTTCTTC
V gene: TRBV11-2; clone size: .; D gene: TRBD2; J gene: TRBJ2-1; CDR3 protein: CASSLYHDPGLAGNNEQFF; CDR3 DNA: TGTGCCAGCAGCTTATACCACGACCCGGGACTAGCGGGTAACAATGAGCAGTTCTTC
V gene: TRBV4-3; clone size: .; D gene: TRBD1; J gene: TRBJ2-1; CDR3 protein: CASSQVHQGADEQFF; CDR3 DNA: TGCGCCAGCAGCCAAGTCCACCAGGGGGCAGATGAGCAGTTCTTC
V gene: TRBV10-2; clone size: .; D gene: .; J gene: TRBJ2-3; CDR3 protein: CASSAGTDTQYF; CDR3 DNA: TGCGCCAGCAGTGCCGGCACAGATACGCAGTATTTT
V gene: TRBV5-8; clone size: .; D gene: .; J gene: TRBJ1-5; CDR3 protein: CASSFRSLNQPQHF; CDR3 DNA: TGTGCCAGCAGCTTCCGTTCCCTCAATCAGCCCCAGCATTTT
V gene: TRBV7-9; clone size: .; D gene: .; J gene: TRBJ2-7; CDR3 protein: CASSSVFYEQYF; CDR3 DNA: TGTGCCAGCAGCTCGGTGTTCTACGAGCAGTACTTC
V gene: TRBV6-5; clone size: .; D gene: TRBD1; J gene: TRBJ2-2; CDR3 protein: CASSYRGTDYTGELFF; CDR3 DNA: TGTGCCAGCAGTTACAGGGGGACAGATTACACCGGGGAGCTGTTTTTT
V gene: TRBV5-6; clone size: .; D gene: .; J gene: TRBJ1-1; CDR3 protein: CASSPGASGAEAFF; CDR3 DNA: TGTGCCAGCAGCCCAGGGGCCAGCGGGGCTGAAGCTTTCTTT
V gene: TRBV7-9; clone size: .; D gene: .; J gene: TRBJ1-5; CDR3 protein: CASSLVGVGQPQHF; CDR3 DNA: TGTGCCAGCAGCTTAGTAGGGGTGGGCCAGCCCCAGCATTTT
V gene: TRBV29-1; clone size: .; D gene: TRBD2; J gene: TRBJ2-5; CDR3 protein: CSGLAGGPETQYF; CDR3 DNA: TGCAGCGGCCTAGCGGGAGGGCCGGAGACCCAGTACTTC
V gene: TRBV9; clone size: .; D gene: .; J gene: TRBJ2-6; CDR3 protein: CASSAHQGSGANVLTF; CDR3 DNA: TGTGCCAGCAGCGCGCACCAGGGCTCTGGGGCCAACGTCCTGACTTTC
V gene: TRBV10-3; clone size: .; D gene: .; J gene: TRBJ1-1; CDR3 protein: CAITEGRMNTEAFF; CDR3 DNA: TGTGCCATCACCGAGGGGAGAATGAACACTGAAGCTTTCTTT
V gene: TRBV7-8; clone size: .; D gene: .; J gene: TRBJ2-1; CDR3 protein: CASSSPRRDLNNEQFF; CDR3 DNA: TGTGCCAGCAGCTCGCCTCGTAGGGACTTAAACAATGAGCAGTTCTTC
V gene: TRBV28; clone size: .; D gene: TRBD1; J gene: TRBJ2-3; CDR3 protein: CASSTEQGVADTQYF; CDR3 DNA: TGTGCCAGCAGCACCGAACAGGGGGTTGCAGATACGCAGTATTTT
V gene: TRBV6-5; clone size: .; D gene: TRBD2; J gene: TRBJ2-5; CDR3 protein: CASSYSTSEQETQYF; CDR3 DNA: TGTGCCAGCAGTTACTCGACTAGCGAGCAAGAGACCCAGTACTTC
V gene: TRBV30; clone size: .; D gene: TRBD1; J gene: TRBJ2-5; CDR3 protein: CAWSGGQGIQETQYF; CDR3 DNA: TGTGCCTGGAGTGGGGGACAGGGGATTCAAGAGACCCAGTACTTC
V gene: TRBV5-6; clone size: .; D gene: .; J gene: TRBJ2-3; CDR3 protein: CASSFRAADTQYF; CDR3 DNA: TGTGCCAGCAGCTTTCGAGCGGCAGATACGCAGTATTTT
V gene: TRBV11-3; clone size: .; D gene: .; J gene: TRBJ2-1; CDR3 protein: CASSLNAYNEQFF; CDR3 DNA: TGTGCCAGCAGCTTAAACGCATACAATGAGCAGTTCTTC
V gene: TRBV10-3; clone size: .; D gene: TRBD1; J gene: TRBJ2-1; CDR3 protein: CAIRSYPQGIGSYNEQFF; CDR3 DNA: TGTGCCATCAGAAGCTACCCACAGGGGATCGGTTCCTACAATGAGCAGTTCTTC
V gene: TRBV7-8; clone size: .; D gene: TRBD2; J gene: TRBJ2-5; CDR3 protein: CASSLATASGKETQYF; CDR3 DNA: TGTGCCAGCAGCTTGGCGACGGCTAGCGGGAAAGAGACCCAGTACTTC
V gene: TRBV4-1; clone size: .; D gene: .; J gene: TRBJ2-5; CDR3 protein: CASSQEDVGSGETQYF; CDR3 DNA: TGCGCCAGCAGCCAAGAAGACGTAGGGTCGGGGGAGACCCAGTACTTC